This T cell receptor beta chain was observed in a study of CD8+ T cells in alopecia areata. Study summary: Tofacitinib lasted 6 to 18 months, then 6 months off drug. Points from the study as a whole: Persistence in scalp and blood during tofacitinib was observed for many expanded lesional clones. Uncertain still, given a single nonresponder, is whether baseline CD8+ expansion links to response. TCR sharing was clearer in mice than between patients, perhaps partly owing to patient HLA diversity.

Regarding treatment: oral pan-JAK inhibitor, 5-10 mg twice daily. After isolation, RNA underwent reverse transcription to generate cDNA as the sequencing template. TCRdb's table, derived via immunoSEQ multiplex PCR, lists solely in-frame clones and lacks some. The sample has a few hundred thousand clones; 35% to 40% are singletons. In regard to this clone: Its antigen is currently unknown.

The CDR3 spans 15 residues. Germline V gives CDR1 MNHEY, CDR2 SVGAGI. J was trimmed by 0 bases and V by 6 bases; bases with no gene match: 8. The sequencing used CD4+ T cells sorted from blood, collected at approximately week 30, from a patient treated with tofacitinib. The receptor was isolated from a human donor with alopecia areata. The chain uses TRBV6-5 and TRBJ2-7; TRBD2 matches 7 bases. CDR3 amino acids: CASSPSGGGSYEQYF. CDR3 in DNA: TGTGCCAGCAGCCCTAGCGGAGGTGGCTCCTACGAGCAGTACTTC.